The 12 T cell receptor beta chains given below trace back to one sample, sequenced in a study of shared clonotypes between healthy human individuals. Assay used: immunoSEQ multiplex PCR; TCRdb lists only in-frame clones, some missing. The profile shows about 2 million clones, approximately 95% of them singletons. Sequenced input: naive CD4+ T cells sorted from blood. Subset: CD45RA+ positively selected. The receptor source for this set is a man between 18 and 35 years old in good health.

The chain combines TRBV6-4 with TRBJ2-5, with D possibly TRBD1 on 7 matching bases. The CDR3 loop spans 14 amino acids. V gave up 3 bases and J gave up 1 base, with 9 bases separating them. CDR1 is MRHNA, CDR2 SNTAGT, per germline. CDR3 nucleotide sequence: TGTGCCAGCAGTGATCAGGGGGGCCAAGAGACCCAGTACTTC. Its translation is CASSDQGGQETQYF.

To note about this clone: This same CDR3 is encoded by further DNA sequences in the sample. This chain connects TRBV5-1 to TRBJ1-1, with D possibly TRBD1 on 5 matching bases. There are 12 residues in the CDR3. Germline CDR1 reads SGHRS; CDR2 reads YFSETQ. V dropped 7 bases and J dropped 5 bases, with 12 bases sitting between them. Here the CDR3 reads CASSFEGTEAFF. CDR3 coding DNA: TGCGCCAGCTCGTTCGAGGGGACTGAAGCTTTCTTT.

V usage is TRBV28 and J usage is TRBJ2-7; D might be TRBD1 (5 bases). Per germline, CDR1 MDHEN and CDR2 SYDVKM. Deletions cut 5 bases from V and 6 bases from J, with 17 bases between. CDR3 size: 14 residues. CDR3 protein: CASSPAGRDGEQYF. Here the CDR3 DNA reads TGTGCCAGCAGTCCGGCCGGCAGGGATGGCGAGCAGTACTTC.

The rearrangement links TRBV10-3 to TRBJ2-7, with TRBD2 identical over 11 bases. In germline, CDR1 is ENHRY, CDR2 SYGVKD. This CDR3 has 15 amino acids. V lost 3 bases, J lost 1 base, and 2 bases stayed unmatched. CDR3: CAISDSGGGSYEQYF. CDR3 bases: TGTGCCATCAGTGATAGCGGGGGGGGTTCCTACGAGCAGTACTTC.

This chain uses TRBV6-1 with TRBJ1-2; D ambiguous. V was cut by 1 base and J by 8 bases, with 11 bases left in between. Germline V CDR1 and CDR2: MNHNS, SASEGT. This CDR3 is built from 13 residues. The CDR3 loop is CASSEGWVGGYTF. CDR3 bases: TGTGCCAGCAGTGAAGGGTGGGTTGGAGGCTACACCTTC.

The chain joins TRBV7-9 to TRBJ2-1; D could derive from TRBD1 or TRBD2 (5 bases each). The ends were cut back, 4 bases at V and 10 bases at J, with 17 bases in the middle. The CDR3 totals 14 residues. In germline, CDR1 is SEHNR, CDR2 FQNEAQ (reference sequence). CDR3: CASSSGTALGEQFF. The CDR3, as DNA: TGTGCCAGCAGCTCCGGGACGGCCCTTGGGGAGCAGTTCTTC.

The CDR3: CASSPQTGLYTGELFF. CDR3 sequence (DNA): TGTGCCAGCTCACCACAGACAGGGTTATACACCGGGGAGCTGTTTTTT. V usage is TRBV18 and J usage is TRBJ2-2; 7 bases fit TRBD1. The CDR3 sequence is 16 residues long. V lost 1 base to trimming and J lost 3 bases; unmatched junction nucleotides: 5. The V gene's germline CDR1 is KGHSH and CDR2 LQKENI.

The chain's CDR3 is CASSLAPLRTDTQYF. As DNA, the CDR3 is TGTGCCAGCAGCTTGGCGCCTCTTCGCACAGATACGCAGTATTTT. The V and J genes are TRBV5-4 and TRBJ2-3, with D uncertain. V was cut by 0 bases and J by 1 base, with 9 bases left in between. CDR3 length equals 15 residues. Germline lookup yields CDR1 SGHNT and CDR2 YYREEE (reference sequence).

The rearrangement joins TRBV10-3 to TRBJ1-3; D is undetermined. This CDR3 region has 13 residues. Trimming removed 2 bases from V and 8 bases from J, with 10 bases in between. The germline gives CDR1 ENHRY, CDR2 SYGVKD. The CDR3 is CAISEEVSYTIYF. In DNA form, the CDR3 reads TGTGCCATCAGTGAGGAGGTTAGCTACACCATATATTTT.

The chain employs TRBV2 and TRBJ2-7; D may correspond to TRBD1 or TRBD2 (5 bases each). This CDR3 is built from 13 residues. The V gene lost 10 bases and the J gene lost 3 bases, with 16 bases spanning the gap. Germline V gene lookup returns CDR1 SNHLY and CDR2 FYNNEI. For the CDR3, the DNA is TGTGCCATCAGGCCGGGACGGTACTACGAGCAGTACTTC. It codes for CAIRPGRYYEQYF.

The chain uses TRBV10-2 and TRBJ1-1; 8 bases agree with TRBD1. The trim removed 6 bases at V and 4 bases at J, leaving 7 bases unmatched. In germline, CDR1 is WSHSY, CDR2 SAAADI. The CDR3 covers 14 residues. CDR3 in amino acids: CASRDRVESTEAFF. The DNA of the CDR3 is TGCGCCAGCAGGGACAGGGTGGAGAGCACTGAAGCTTTCTTT.

The chain couples TRBV5-4 to TRBJ2-3; weak D call: TRBD2 (6 bases). Looked up from germline, CDR1 is SGHNT and CDR2 is YYREEE (reference sequence). CDR3 length: 15 residues. V lost 6 bases to trimming and J lost 6 bases, with 20 bases between them. CDR3 DNA sequence: TGTGCCAGCAATCCTGTGGCGGGACCGGGGGATACGCAGTATTTT. This sequence encodes CASNPVAGPGDTQYF.